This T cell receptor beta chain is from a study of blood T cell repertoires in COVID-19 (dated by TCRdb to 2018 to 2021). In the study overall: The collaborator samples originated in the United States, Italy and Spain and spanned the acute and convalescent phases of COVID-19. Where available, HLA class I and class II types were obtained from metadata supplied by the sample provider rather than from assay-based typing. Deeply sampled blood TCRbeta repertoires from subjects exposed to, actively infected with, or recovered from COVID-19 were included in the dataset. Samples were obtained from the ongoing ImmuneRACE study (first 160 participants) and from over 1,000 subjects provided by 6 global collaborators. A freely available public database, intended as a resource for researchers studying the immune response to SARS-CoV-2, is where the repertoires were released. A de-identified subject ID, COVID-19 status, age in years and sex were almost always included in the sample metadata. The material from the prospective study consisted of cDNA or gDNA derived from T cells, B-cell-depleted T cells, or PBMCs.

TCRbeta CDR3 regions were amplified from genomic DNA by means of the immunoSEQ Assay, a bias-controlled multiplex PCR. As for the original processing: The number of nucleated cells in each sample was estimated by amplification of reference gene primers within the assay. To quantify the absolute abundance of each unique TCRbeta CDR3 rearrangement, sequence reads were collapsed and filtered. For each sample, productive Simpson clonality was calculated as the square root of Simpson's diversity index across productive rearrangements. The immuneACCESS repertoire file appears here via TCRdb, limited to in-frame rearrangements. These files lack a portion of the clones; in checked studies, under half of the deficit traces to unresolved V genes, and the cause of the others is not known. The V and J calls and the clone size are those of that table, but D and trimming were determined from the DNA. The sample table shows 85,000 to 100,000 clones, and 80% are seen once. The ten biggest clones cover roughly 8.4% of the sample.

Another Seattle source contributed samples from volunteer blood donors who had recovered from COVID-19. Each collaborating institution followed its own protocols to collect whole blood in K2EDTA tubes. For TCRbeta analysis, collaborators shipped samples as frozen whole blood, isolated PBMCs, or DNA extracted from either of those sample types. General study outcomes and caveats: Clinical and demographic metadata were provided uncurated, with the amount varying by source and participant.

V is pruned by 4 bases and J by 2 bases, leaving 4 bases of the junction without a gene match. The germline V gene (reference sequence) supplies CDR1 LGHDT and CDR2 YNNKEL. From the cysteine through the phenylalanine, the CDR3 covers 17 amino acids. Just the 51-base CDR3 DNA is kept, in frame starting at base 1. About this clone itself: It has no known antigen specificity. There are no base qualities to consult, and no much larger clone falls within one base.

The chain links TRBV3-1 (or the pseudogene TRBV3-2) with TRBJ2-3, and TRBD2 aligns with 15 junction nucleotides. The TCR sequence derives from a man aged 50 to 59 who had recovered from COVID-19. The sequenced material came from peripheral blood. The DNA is TGTGCCAGCAGCCTTGGGACTAGCGGGGGGTTCACAGATACGCAGTATTTT. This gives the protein CASSLGTSGGFTDTQYF.